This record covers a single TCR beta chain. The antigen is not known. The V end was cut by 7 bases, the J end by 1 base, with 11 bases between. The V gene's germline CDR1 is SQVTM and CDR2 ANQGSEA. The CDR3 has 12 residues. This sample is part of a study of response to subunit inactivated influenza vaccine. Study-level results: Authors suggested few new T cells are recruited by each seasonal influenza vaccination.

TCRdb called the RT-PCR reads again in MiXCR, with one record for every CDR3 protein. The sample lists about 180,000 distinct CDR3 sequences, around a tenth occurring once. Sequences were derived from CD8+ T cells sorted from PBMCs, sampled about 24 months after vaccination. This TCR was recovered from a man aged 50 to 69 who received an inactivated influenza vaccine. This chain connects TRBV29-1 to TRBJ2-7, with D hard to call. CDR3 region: CSAAGVSYEQYF. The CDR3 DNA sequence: TGCAGCGCCGCAGGCGTTTCCTACGAGCAGTACTTC.